This TCR beta chain appears in the sequencing data of a study of T cells in Graves' hyperthyroidism and ophthalmopathy (dated by TCRdb to between 2019 and 2020). In terms of the full investigation: Peripheral blood samples were taken at the time of initial diagnosis, prior to any treatment. A discovery cohort of about 96 patients, approximately 44 with Graves' ophthalmopathy and 57 with stable Graves' hyperthyroidism, was used to find distinguishing TCR V-J signatures. An independent validation cohort of 18 to 20 hyperthyroidism patients and approximately 15 patients who later progressed to ophthalmopathy tested prospective prediction of ophthalmopathy. The 75 to 100 discovery patients were divided at random into training and test sets in a 7:3 ratio. In addition, the study compared T-cell repertoires in thyroid tissue and in blood from roughly 6 Graves' hyperthyroidism patients. After blood sampling, hyperthyroidism patients were treated with methimazole at a starting dose of 30 mg daily, and ophthalmopathy patients were treated with high-dose intravenous methylprednisolone. According to the paper, TCR Vbeta CDR3 sequencing was carried out on 135 peripheral blood samples, which came from fewer than 50 ophthalmopathy, about 75 hyperthyroidism and about 17 progressor patients. Results the study describes overall, beyond this receptor: Ophthalmopathy was separated from stable hyperthyroidism by a 13 V-J signature model, with just over 85% sensitivity and about 81% specificity obtained in cross-validation and 80%/75% obtained in testing. Sample size was not statistically predetermined, and investigators were not blinded to group allocation. In validation, progression to ophthalmopathy was predicted by the model with around 71% sensitivity and 72.22% specificity, a median of 6.5 months before onset. Blood samples also contained most of the expanded thyroid clonotypes (frequency above 0.001), which suggests that blood repertoires may reflect thyroid immune responses.

Amplification of TCR beta CDR3 regions was carried out from RNA transcripts. The first round of RT-PCR for the TCR CDR3 was performed with the HTBI primer set and the Qiagen OneStep RT-PCR kit. The libraries were constructed in a second round of multiplex PCR and then size-selected and purified. Paired-end sequencing of the libraries was performed with 100 bp reads on an Illumina HiSeq2000. The study's own analysis went as follows. SOAPnuke was used to process the raw data, removing reads that contained adapters or uncalled bases, had a mean Phred below 15, or lacked an exact match to the constant primer or identifier. COPE v1.2.5 was used to merge the high-quality paired reads, and each unique nucleotide sequence was defined as a clonotype. MiTCR v1.1 was used to align clonotypes to the IMGT TRBV, TRBD and TRBJ reference segments. Only V-J combinations with frequency above 0.0001, covering 99% to 99.2% of repertoires, were analysed. A TCS score was defined as the ratio of F50 (clonal expansion) to E x V (chaos), with BLOSUM62-based TCRdist applied between CDR3 peptides within each V-J. Welch's t-statistics and random forest reduced 500 to 650 V-J features to about 13, which were used in a naive Bayes classifier (R e1071). TCRdb took the public reads, trimmed them with fastp at Q25, ran MiXCR for clone calling and kept in-frame beta chains. Rows matching on CDR3 protein sequence are summarized as one entry with the most common DNA and genes. The V and J calls, along with clone size, are taken from TCRdb and not from the paper's own processing. The sample table contains hundreds of thousands of distinct CDR3 sequences; only one count was recorded for 13% to 15% of them. The ten largest clones capture roughly 19% of the sample.

Ophthalmopathy patients had moderately to severely active disease, Clinical Activity Score of at least 3, NOSPECS grade of at least 4, and duration under 3 months. Any patient with an uncontrolled infection, another autoimmune disease, pregnancy or lactation was excluded. Diagnoses relied on clinical symptoms, serum thyroxine and TRAb, thyroid ultrasound and orbital computed tomography. PBMCs were isolated from around 10 ml of fresh peripheral blood by Ficoll-Paque density gradient centrifugation. Total RNA was extracted using Trizol reagent, and RNA quality was assessed on an Agilent 2100 Bioanalyzer. This clonotype appeared many times. Its antigen is unknown. Base-call qualities are not available, and no considerably larger clone is one nucleotide away. The CDR3 goes from the cysteine to the phenylalanine over 15 residues. The only DNA kept is the CDR3, 45 bases in frame from the first base. V loses 5 bases at its end and J loses 2 bases; junction bases beyond the gene matches: 7. Taken from the germline V gene, the CDR1 and CDR2 loops are MNHNS and SASEGT.

This clonotype was obtained from a woman aged 55-69 years with Graves' ophthalmopathy. Recombination joined TRBV6-1 with TRBJ2-5, and 8 junction bases match TRBD2. Sequenced input: blood. CDR3 protein: CASSPGGGAQETQYF. At the DNA level, the sequence is TGTGCCAGCAGTCCCGGGGGGGGGGCTCAAGAGACCCAGTACTTC.